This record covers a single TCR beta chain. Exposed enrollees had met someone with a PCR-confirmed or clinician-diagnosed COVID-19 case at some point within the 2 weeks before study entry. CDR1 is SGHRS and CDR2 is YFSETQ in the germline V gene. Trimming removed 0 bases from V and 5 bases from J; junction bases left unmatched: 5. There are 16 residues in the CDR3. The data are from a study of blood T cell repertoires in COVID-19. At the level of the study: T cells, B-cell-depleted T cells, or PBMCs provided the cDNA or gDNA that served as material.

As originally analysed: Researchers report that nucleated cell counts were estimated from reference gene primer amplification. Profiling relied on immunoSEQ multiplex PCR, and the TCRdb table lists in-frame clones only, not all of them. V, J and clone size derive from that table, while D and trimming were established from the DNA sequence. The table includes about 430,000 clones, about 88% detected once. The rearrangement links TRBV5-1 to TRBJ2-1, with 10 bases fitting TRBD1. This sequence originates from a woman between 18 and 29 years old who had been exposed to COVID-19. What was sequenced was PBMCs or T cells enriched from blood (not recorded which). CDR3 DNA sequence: TGCGCCAGCAGCTTGGGATCCGGGACAGGGGACAATGAGCAGTTCTTC. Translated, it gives CASSLGSGTGDNEQFF.